This T cell receptor beta chain was recorded in a study of blood T cell repertoires in COVID-19. This clone was recorded once. This CDR3 has 12 amino acids. Per germline, CDR1 SQVTM and CDR2 ANQGSEA. Deletions cut 4 bases from V and 0 bases from J, with 7 bases between. Here immunoSEQ multiplex PCR was the method, and the copy in TCRdb shows in-frame clones only, minus some. The table lists 250,000 to 350,000 clones, about 83% of them singletons. Sequencing was done on a sample of peripheral blood. The sequence came from a woman between 45 and 60 years old with acute or convalescent COVID-19. This chain connects TRBV29-1 to TRBJ2-7; D is undetermined. CDR3 sequence (DNA): TGCAGCGTTGTAGTTAGCTCCTACGAGCAGTACTTC. Its translation: CSVVVSSYEQYF.